This T cell receptor beta chain comes out of a study of T cells after posttransplantation cyclophosphamide. Overall study results and limits: Recipient CMV seropositivity and CMV reactivation strongly tracked TRB clonality. Donor CD8+ memory clones often dominated recipient blood repertoires at later times.

Measured with immunoSEQ multiplex PCR; TCRdb has only the in-frame clones, and not every one. Observed in the sample are 36,000 or so clones, none of them singletons. This clone came up a few times. Its antigen is not identified. After removal of 3 bases from V and 2 bases from J, the junction contained 1 base not matched to a gene. Germline values: CDR1 SGHVS, CDR2 FQNEAQ. The CDR3 extends over 14 amino acids. The J gene is TRBJ1-2, the V gene TRBV7-8, with 9 bases aligning to TRBD1. This sequence originates from a girl aged 10 to 17 in good health, CMV-negative, and a related stem cell transplant donor. The sample taken for sequencing was PBMCs. CDR3 sequence: CASSFDRGNYGYTF. CDR3 DNA sequence: TGTGCCAGCAGCTTTGACAGGGGGAACTATGGCTACACCTTC.